Listed below are T cell receptor beta chains from one sample, sequenced in a study of OX40 agonist ivuxolimab in advanced cancers. Some clones are missing from TCRdb's copy, which holds only in-frame ones; the method was immunoSEQ multiplex PCR. The profile shows more than 65,000 clones, 90% of them singletons. Sequencing used CD4+ or CD8+ T cells sorted from blood, obtained in a trial of the OX40 agonist ivuxolimab. The receptor set was obtained from an adult with an advanced solid tumor such as melanoma, head and neck, liver or kidney cancer. Both conserved end residues are part of each CDR3. A D gene is named only where the DNA matches it firmly. Clone size, where shown, is once, few, many, or a class for clones that have expanded.

d_gene: NA; abundance: NA; v_gene: TRBV4-1; j_gene: TRBJ2-2; CDR3aa: CASSPQNTGELFF; CDR3nt: TGCGCCAGCAGCCCTCAGAACACCGGGGAGCTGTTTTTT
d_gene: NA; abundance: NA; v_gene: TRBV19; j_gene: TRBJ1-2; CDR3aa: CASRYQGYGYTF; CDR3nt: TGTGCCAGTAGATATCAGGGGTATGGCTACACCTTC
d_gene: NA; abundance: NA; v_gene: TRBV7-9; j_gene: TRBJ2-6; CDR3aa: CASSLVTENSGANVLTF; CDR3nt: TGTGCCAGCAGCTTAGTAACCGAGAACTCTGGGGCCAACGTCCTGACTTTC
d_gene: TRBD1; abundance: NA; v_gene: TRBV27; j_gene: TRBJ2-2; CDR3aa: CASREGQGWTGELFF; CDR3nt: TGCGCCAGCAGGGAAGGACAGGGTTGGACCGGGGAGCTGTTTTTT
d_gene: NA; abundance: once; v_gene: TRBV28; j_gene: TRBJ2-1; CDR3aa: CASSAPGAGNNEQFF; CDR3nt: TGTGCCAGCAGTGCCCCCGGGGCGGGGAACAATGAGCAGTTCTTC
d_gene: TRBD1; abundance: NA; v_gene: TRBV7-2; j_gene: TRBJ1-4; CDR3aa: CTSSLFQGGEKLFF; CDR3nt: TGTACCAGCAGCTTATTCCAGGGGGGTGAAAAACTGTTTTTT
d_gene: NA; abundance: NA; v_gene: TRBV10-3; j_gene: TRBJ2-7; CDR3aa: CAISLEGGEQYF; CDR3nt: TGTGCCATCAGTCTGGAGGGCGGCGAGCAGTACTTC
d_gene: NA; abundance: NA; v_gene: TRBV6-5; j_gene: TRBJ1-2; CDR3aa: CASSYFGVKGYGYTF; CDR3nt: TGTGCCAGCAGTTACTTTGGGGTAAAAGGCTATGGCTACACCTTC
d_gene: TRBD2; abundance: NA; v_gene: TRBV5-1; j_gene: TRBJ2-3; CDR3aa: CASSLEGASGTTSTDTQYF; CDR3nt: TGCGCCAGCAGCTTGGAAGGGGCTAGCGGGACCACTAGCACAGATACGCAGTATTTT
d_gene: NA; abundance: NA; v_gene: TRBV6-5; j_gene: TRBJ2-7; CDR3aa: CASSSYRDEQYF; CDR3nt: TGTGCCAGCAGTTCCTACCGGGACGAGCAGTACTTC
d_gene: NA; abundance: NA; v_gene: TRBV7-3; j_gene: TRBJ2-1; CDR3aa: CASNPGTSGTGEQFF; CDR3nt: TGTGCCAGCAACCCCGGGACTAGTGGGACAGGTGAGCAGTTCTTC
d_gene: NA; abundance: NA; v_gene: TRBV7-2; j_gene: TRBJ2-7; CDR3aa: CASSSQGRFHEQYF; CDR3nt: TGTGCCAGCAGCTCTCAAGGGAGGTTCCACGAGCAGTACTTC
d_gene: NA; abundance: NA; v_gene: TRBV30; j_gene: TRBJ2-7; CDR3aa: CAWSVRVGYEQYF; CDR3nt: TGTGCCTGGAGTGTACGGGTAGGTTACGAGCAGTACTTC
d_gene: NA; abundance: NA; v_gene: TRBV5-4; j_gene: TRBJ2-7; CDR3aa: CASSKGASSEQYF; CDR3nt: TGTGCCAGCAGCAAGGGAGCGTCATCCGAGCAGTACTTC
d_gene: NA; abundance: NA; v_gene: TRBV7-9; j_gene: TRBJ2-7; CDR3aa: CASSRTYEQYF; CDR3nt: TGTGCCAGCAGCAGAACCTACGAGCAGTACTTC
d_gene: NA; abundance: NA; v_gene: TRBV6-6; j_gene: TRBJ1-5; CDR3aa: CASVEQGYQPQHF; CDR3nt: TGTGCCAGCGTGGAACAGGGCTATCAGCCCCAGCATTTT
d_gene: NA; abundance: NA; v_gene: TRBV7-3; j_gene: TRBJ1-1; CDR3aa: CASSLTGRGTEAFF; CDR3nt: TGTGCCAGCAGCTTAACGGGGAGAGGGACTGAAGCTTTCTTT
d_gene: TRBD1; abundance: NA; v_gene: TRBV11-3; j_gene: TRBJ2-3; CDR3aa: CASSYGTDTDTQYF; CDR3nt: TGTGCCAGCAGCTACGGGACAGACACAGATACGCAGTATTTT
d_gene: NA; abundance: NA; v_gene: TRBV7-8; j_gene: TRBJ2-1; CDR3aa: CASSRLGAYNEQFF; CDR3nt: TGTGCCAGCAGCCGACTAGGGGCTTACAATGAGCAGTTCTTC
d_gene: NA; abundance: NA; v_gene: TRBV7-9; j_gene: TRBJ2-7; CDR3aa: CASSSPGRTYEQYF; CDR3nt: TGTGCCAGCAGCTCCCCGGGGAGAACCTACGAGCAGTACTTC
d_gene: NA; abundance: NA; v_gene: TRBV5-8; j_gene: TRBJ1-1; CDR3aa: CASSLDGMNTEAFF; CDR3nt: TGTGCCAGCAGCTTGGACGGGATGAACACTGAAGCTTTCTTT
d_gene: TRBD1; abundance: NA; v_gene: TRBV2; j_gene: TRBJ2-7; CDR3aa: CASTPGQGLYEQYF; CDR3nt: TGTGCCAGCACCCCGGGACAGGGACTATACGAGCAGTACTTC
d_gene: TRBD2; abundance: NA; v_gene: TRBV7-2; j_gene: TRBJ2-2; CDR3aa: CASSSRVTSGSTGELFF; CDR3nt: TGTGCCAGCAGCTCAAGGGTGACTAGCGGGAGTACCGGGGAGCTGTTTTTT
d_gene: NA; abundance: NA; v_gene: TRBV5-1; j_gene: TRBJ1-4; CDR3aa: CASSVKGATEKLFF; CDR3nt: TGCGCCAGCAGCGTGAAAGGGGCGACTGAAAAACTGTTTTTT
d_gene: TRBD2; abundance: NA; v_gene: TRBV5-6; j_gene: TRBJ2-7; CDR3aa: CASSGGTSGEQYF; CDR3nt: TGTGCCAGCAGCGGGGGGACTAGCGGCGAGCAGTACTTC
d_gene: NA; abundance: NA; v_gene: TRBV19; j_gene: TRBJ1-2; CDR3aa: CASSIYSNYGYTF; CDR3nt: TGTGCCAGTAGTATCTACAGCAACTATGGCTACACCTTC
d_gene: NA; abundance: NA; v_gene: TRBV28; j_gene: TRBJ1-4; CDR3aa: CASSLNEKLFF; CDR3nt: TGTGCCAGCAGTCTAAATGAAAAACTGTTTTTT
d_gene: TRBD1; abundance: NA; v_gene: TRBV10-1; j_gene: TRBJ2-3; CDR3aa: CASSALTGGDDTQYF; CDR3nt: TGCGCCAGCAGTGCTCTGACAGGGGGCGACGATACGCAGTATTTT
d_gene: NA; abundance: NA; v_gene: TRBV7-8; j_gene: TRBJ2-7; CDR3aa: CASSLGGMSSYEQYF; CDR3nt: TGTGCCAGCAGCTTAGGAGGAATGAGCTCCTACGAGCAGTACTTC
d_gene: TRBD1; abundance: NA; v_gene: TRBV14; j_gene: TRBJ2-3; CDR3aa: CASSHRGLGTDTQYF; CDR3nt: TGTGCCAGCAGCCATAGGGGGCTGGGGACAGATACGCAGTATTTT
d_gene: TRBD1; abundance: NA; v_gene: TRBV19; j_gene: TRBJ2-7; CDR3aa: CASAGGSYEQYF; CDR3nt: TGTGCCAGCGCAGGGGGCTCCTACGAGCAGTACTTC
d_gene: TRBD1; abundance: NA; v_gene: TRBV6-5; j_gene: TRBJ2-7; CDR3aa: CASSYSETGGYEQYF; CDR3nt: TGTGCCAGCAGTTACTCTGAGACAGGGGGGTACGAGCAGTACTTC